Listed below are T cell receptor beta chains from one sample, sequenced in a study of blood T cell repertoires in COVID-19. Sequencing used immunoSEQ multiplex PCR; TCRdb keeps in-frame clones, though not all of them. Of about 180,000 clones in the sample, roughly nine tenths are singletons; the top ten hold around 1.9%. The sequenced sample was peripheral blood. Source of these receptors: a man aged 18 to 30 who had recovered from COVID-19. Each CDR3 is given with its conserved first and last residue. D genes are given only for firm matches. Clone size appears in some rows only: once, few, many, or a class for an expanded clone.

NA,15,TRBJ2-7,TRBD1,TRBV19,CASSIGTGGSYEQYF,TGTGCCAGTAGTATAGGGACAGGGGGCAGTTACGAGCAGTACTTC
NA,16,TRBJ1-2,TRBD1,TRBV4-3,CASSQDPYRGLGGYTF,TGCGCCAGCAGCCAAGATCCCTACAGGGGGCTGGGTGGCTACACCTTC
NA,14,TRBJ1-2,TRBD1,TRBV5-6,CASSSGQGAGGYTF,TGTGCCAGCAGCTCCGGACAGGGGGCGGGTGGCTACACCTTC
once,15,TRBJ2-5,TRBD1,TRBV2,CASRTDRGYQETQYF,TGTGCCAGCAGGACGGACAGGGGGTACCAAGAGACCCAGTACTTC
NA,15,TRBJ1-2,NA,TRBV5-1,CASSLGGGENYGYTF,TGCGCCAGCAGCTTGGGTGGGGGCGAAAACTATGGCTACACCTTC
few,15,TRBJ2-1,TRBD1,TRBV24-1,CATARDRGPYNEQFF,TGTGCCACCGCCCGGGACAGGGGGCCCTACAATGAGCAGTTCTTC
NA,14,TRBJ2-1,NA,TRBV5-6,CASSLGLGADEQFF,TGTGCCAGCAGCTTGGGGTTGGGGGCGGATGAGCAGTTCTTC
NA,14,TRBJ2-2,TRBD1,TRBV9,CASRRQGDTGELFF,TGTGCAAGCAGGAGACAGGGGGACACCGGGGAGCTGTTTTTT
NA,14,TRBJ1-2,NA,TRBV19,CASSPEGLTNGYTF,TGTGCCAGTAGTCCTGAAGGTCTGACTAATGGCTACACCTTC
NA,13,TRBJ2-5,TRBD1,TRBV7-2,CASSVGQGGTQYF,TGTGCCAGCAGCGTGGGACAGGGAGGGACCCAGTACTTC
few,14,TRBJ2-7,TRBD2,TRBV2,CASSGLAGVDEQYF,TGTGCCAGCTCCGGACTAGCGGGAGTTGACGAGCAGTACTTC
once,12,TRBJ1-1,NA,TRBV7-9,CASSLGTVEAFF,TGTGCCAGCAGCTTAGGGACAGTTGAAGCTTTCTTT
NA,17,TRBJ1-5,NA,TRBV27,CASSPRPPGPRGQPQHF,TGTGCCAGCAGTCCTAGACCCCCGGGCCCCAGAGGGCAGCCCCAGCATTTT
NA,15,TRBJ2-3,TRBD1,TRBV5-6,CASSLEGQGVGTQYF,TGTGCCAGCAGCTTGGAGGGACAGGGGGTTGGTACGCAGTATTTT
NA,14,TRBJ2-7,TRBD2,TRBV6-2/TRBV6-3,CASSYEREVYEQYF,TGTGCCAGCAGTTACGAGCGGGAGGTCTACGAGCAGTACTTC
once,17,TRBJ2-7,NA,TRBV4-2,CASSQVGAGMVGYEQYF,TGTGCCAGCAGCCAAGTAGGCGCAGGGATGGTCGGCTACGAGCAGTACTTC
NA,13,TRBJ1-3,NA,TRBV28,CASRRGRGNTIYF,TGTGCCAGCAGAAGAGGGAGGGGAAACACCATATATTTT
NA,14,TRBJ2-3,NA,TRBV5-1,CASSFGFDTDTQYF,TGCGCCAGCAGCTTTGGCTTCGACACAGATACGCAGTATTTT
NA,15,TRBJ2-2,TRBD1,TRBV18,CASSPRQGNTGELFF,TGTGCCAGCTCACCACGACAGGGAAACACCGGGGAGCTGTTTTTT
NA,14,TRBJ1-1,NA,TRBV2,CADSFGHQNTEAFF,TGTGCAGACAGTTTCGGGCACCAGAACACTGAAGCTTTCTTT
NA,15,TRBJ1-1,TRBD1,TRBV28,CASSLTGGGHTEAFF,TGTGCCAGCAGTTTAACAGGGGGAGGCCACACTGAAGCTTTCTTT
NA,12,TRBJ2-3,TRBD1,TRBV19,CASRQGTDTQYF,TGTGCCAGTCGACAGGGGACAGATACGCAGTATTTT
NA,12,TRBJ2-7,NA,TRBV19,CASSRGKYEQYF,TGTGCCAGTAGTAGAGGGAAATACGAGCAGTACTTC
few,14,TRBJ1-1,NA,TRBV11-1,CASSPQTANTEAFF,TGTGCCAGCAGCCCTCAGACAGCAAACACTGAAGCTTTCTTT
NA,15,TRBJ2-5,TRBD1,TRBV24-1,CATSTTGTGAKTQYF,TGTGCCACCAGTACAACCGGGACAGGGGCGAAGACCCAGTACTTC
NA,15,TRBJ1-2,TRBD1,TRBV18,CASSNGRGRTYGYTF,TGTGCCAGCTCAAACGGTAGGGGGCGGACCTATGGCTACACCTTC
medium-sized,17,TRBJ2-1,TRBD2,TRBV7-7,CASSSGFGLAGLDEQFF,TGTGCTAGCAGCTCAGGCTTCGGACTAGCGGGATTGGATGAGCAGTTCTTC
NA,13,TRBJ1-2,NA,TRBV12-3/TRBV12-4,CASSPQGLGGYTF,TGTGCCAGCAGTCCTCAGGGCCTGGGCGGCTACACCTTC
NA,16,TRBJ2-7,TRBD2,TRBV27,CASSLVLAGGPYEQYF,TGTGCCAGCAGTTTAGTACTAGCGGGAGGGCCATACGAGCAGTACTTC
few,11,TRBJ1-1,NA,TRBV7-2,CASSPYGEAFF,TGTGCCAGCAGCCCTTACGGTGAAGCTTTCTTT
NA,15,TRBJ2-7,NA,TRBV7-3,CASSQEGSSRYEQYF,TGTGCCAGCAGCCAGGAGGGTTCTAGCCGCTACGAGCAGTACTTC
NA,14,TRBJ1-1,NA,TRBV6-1,CASSEAFQLQGAFF,TGTGCCAGCAGTGAAGCCTTCCAACTTCAGGGAGCTTTCTTT
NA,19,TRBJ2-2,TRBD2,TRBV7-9,CASSLATPASGGITGELFF,TGTGCCAGCAGCTTAGCGACTCCCGCTTCGGGGGGGATCACCGGGGAGCTGTTTTTT
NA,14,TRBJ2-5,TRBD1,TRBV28,CASSSTRGHETQYF,TGTGCCAGCAGTTCCACCAGGGGGCATGAGACCCAGTACTTC
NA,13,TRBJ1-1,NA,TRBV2,CASSWRGGTEAFF,TGTGCCAGCAGCTGGAGGGGAGGCACTGAAGCTTTCTTT
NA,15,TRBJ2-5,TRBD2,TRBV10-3,CAISEKGGGQETQYF,TGTGCCATCAGTGAGAAAGGCGGGGGCCAAGAGACCCAGTACTTC
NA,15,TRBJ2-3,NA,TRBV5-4,CASSPEAAGTDTQYF,TGTGCCAGCAGCCCGGAGGCTGCTGGCACAGATACGCAGTATTTT
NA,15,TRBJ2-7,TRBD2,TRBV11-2,CASSPRLAGGGEQYF,TGTGCCAGCAGCCCGAGACTAGCGGGGGGTGGCGAGCAGTACTTC
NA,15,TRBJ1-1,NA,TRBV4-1,CASSQDTGSVTEAFF,TGCGCCAGCAGCCAAGACACAGGTTCTGTCACTGAAGCTTTCTTT
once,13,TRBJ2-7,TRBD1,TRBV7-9,CASSQQGAGEQYF,TGTGCCAGCAGCCAACAGGGGGCCGGCGAGCAGTACTTC
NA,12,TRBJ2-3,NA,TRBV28,CASTDNTDTQYF,TGTGCCAGCACCGACAACACAGATACGCAGTATTTT
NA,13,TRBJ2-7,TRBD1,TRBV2,CARPDRGLWEQYF,TGTGCCAGACCGGACAGGGGTCTATGGGAGCAGTACTTC
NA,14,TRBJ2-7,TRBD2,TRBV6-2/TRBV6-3,CASSYGVLAGEQYF,TGTGCCAGCAGTTACGGGGTGCTAGCGGGTGAGCAGTACTTC
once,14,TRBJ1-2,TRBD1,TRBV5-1,CASSLTQQGDGYTF,TGCGCCAGCAGCTTAACTCAACAGGGGGATGGCTACACCTTC
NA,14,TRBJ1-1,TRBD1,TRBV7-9,CASSQQRTGDRAFF,TGTGCCAGCAGCCAACAACGTACAGGGGATCGAGCTTTCTTT
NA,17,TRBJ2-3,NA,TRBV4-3,CASSQGTAGLGTDTQYF,TGCGCCAGCAGCCAAGGAACGGCGGGACTGGGCACAGATACGCAGTATTTT
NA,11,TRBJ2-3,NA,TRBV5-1,CASQGTDTQYF,TGCGCCAGCCAGGGCACAGATACGCAGTATTTT